This note documents a single T cell receptor beta chain sequence. The study recruited people aged about 18 to 95 years across around 23 US areas. Cohort placement rested on clinical history that participants reported themselves. The record originates from a study of blood T cell repertoires in COVID-19. The overall study: From T cells, B-cell-depleted T cells, or PBMCs came the material, which was cDNA or gDNA.

Measured with immunoSEQ multiplex PCR; TCRdb has only the in-frame clones, and not every one. The table shows 130,000 to 150,000 clones, with approximately 88% occurring only once. The CDR3 has 14 residues. V lost 3 bases and J 5 bases, leaving 17 bases between the germline ends. CDR1 is DFQATT, CDR2 SNEGSKA, per germline (reference sequence). The rearrangement joins TRBV20-1 to TRBJ2-7; D possibly corresponds to TRBD2 (6 bases). The source is a woman aged 25 to 39 with acute COVID-19. The sample consisted of PBMCs or T cells enriched from blood (not recorded which). Here the CDR3 DNA reads TGCAGTGCTAGTGGTGGGGGGAGCGGGCACGAGCAGTACTTC. Translation gives CSASGGGSGHEQYF.